This T cell receptor (beta chain) emerged from a study of regulatory T cells in long-lasting Graves disease. Looking at the study overall: Graves' patients diagnosed newly had used antithyroid drugs under 3 months. Findings and limits, study-wide: Public clonotype sharing was higher in persistent than newly diagnosed patients. Persistent disease exhibited a predilection for TRBV28, TRBJ1-2 and TRBJ2-5.

Arm-PCR with iRepertoire HTBI primers amplified the CDR3 regions for these TCR beta libraries. TCRdb re-analysed the multiplex PCR reads in MiXCR, keeping a single row per CDR3 protein. The sample has under 250,000 distinct CDR3 sequences, approximately 18% seen once. This clonotype has at least ten counts. Its specificity is not known. After removal of 4 bases from V and 6 bases from J, the junction contained 0 bases not matched to a gene. The CDR3 extends over 14 amino acids. Per germline, CDR1 KGHDR and CDR2 SFDVKD. Sample time point: newly diagnosed GD, antithyroid drugs for less than 3 months. RNA isolated from PBMCs was used to make the TCR library. These sequences were also reported in another study, on T cells in Graves' hyperthyroidism and ophthalmopathy. According to that study: Researchers ran a first-round RT-PCR on the TCR CDR3 using the HTBI primer set.

Sequences were derived from peripheral blood mononuclear cells (PBMCs), sampled at new diagnosis, from a patient treated with antithyroid drugs. This TCR was recovered from a woman aged 25 to 39 with Graves disease. The chain uses TRBV24-1 and TRBJ2-1; 12 nucleotides agree with TRBD2. This CDR3 is CATSELAGGNEQFF. CDR3 DNA sequence: TGTGCCACCAGTGAACTAGCGGGAGGCAATGAGCAGTTCTTC.